The entry below describes one T cell receptor beta chain. As yet, its antigen is unknown. PCR amplification relied on 60 Vbeta primers (plus 13 Jbeta primers). The data were produced by immunoSEQ multiplex PCR, yet TCRdb's version contains in-frame clones alone and is incomplete. In total, the table holds 150,000 to 200,000 clones. These data are taken from a study of cytomegalovirus exposure and HLA in healthy donors. Broader study findings: Later analysis revealed greater clonal expansion in HLA-associated TCR beta chains than in equally common others. Specific recognition of CMV antigens was confirmed in vitro for a few chains (all CMV-associated).

From germline, CDR1 is MRHNA and CDR2 SNTAGT. The CDR3 sequence is 17 residues long. Trimming removed 2 bases from V and 0 bases from J, with 17 bases in between. What was sequenced was PBMCs. The receptor was isolated from a man aged 25-45 years in good health and CMV-seronegative. This rearrangement joins TRBV6-4 to TRBJ2-7; D call uncertain. CDR3 in DNA: TGTGCCAGCAGTGACCCGCTTGGGCTTACCCCCTCCTACGAGCAGTACTTC. Its protein is CASSDPLGLTPSYEQYF.